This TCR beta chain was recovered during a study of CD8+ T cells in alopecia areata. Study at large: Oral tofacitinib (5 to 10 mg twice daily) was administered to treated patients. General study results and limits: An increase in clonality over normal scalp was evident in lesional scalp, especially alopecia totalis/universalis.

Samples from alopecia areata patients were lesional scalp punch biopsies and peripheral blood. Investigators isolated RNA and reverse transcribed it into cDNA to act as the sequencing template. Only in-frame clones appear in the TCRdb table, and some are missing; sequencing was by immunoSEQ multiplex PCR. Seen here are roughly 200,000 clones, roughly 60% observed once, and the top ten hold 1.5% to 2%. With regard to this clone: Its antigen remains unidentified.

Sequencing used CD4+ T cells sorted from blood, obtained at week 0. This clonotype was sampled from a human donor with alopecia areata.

The CDR3 sequence: CALQGKGGNQPQHF. CDR3 DNA sequence: TGTGCCCTTCAGGGTAAAGGAGGCAATCAGCCCCAGCATTTT. V is TRBV30 and J is TRBJ1-5, with D possibly being TRBD1 (5 bases). The CDR3 contains 14 residues. CDR1 GTSNPN and CDR2 SVGIG come from the germline V gene (reference sequence). Trimming left V 8 bases short and J 2 bases short, with 16 bases between. Full variable domain (missing parts from reference TRBV30 and TRBJ1-5): SQTIHQWPATLVQPVGSPLSLECTVEGTSNPNLYWYRQAAGRGLQLLFYSVGIGQISSEVPQNLSASRPQDRQFILSSKKLLLSDSGFYLCALQGKGGNQPQHFGDGTRLSIL.